A single sample is the source of the 17 T cell receptor beta chains below, sequenced in a study of TIL therapy for anti-PD-1-resistant metastatic lung cancer. Documented time point: pre-treatment sample, taken before nivolumab and TIL therapy. The immunoSEQ assay was v3. Assay: immunoSEQ multiplex PCR; the TCRdb copy retains only in-frame clones and omits some. The sample has tens of thousands of clones; around 67% are singletons. Here the sequenced sample was blood, taken at baseline. The receptors were sampled from a person between 30 and 79 years old with non-small cell lung cancer.

Only a few counts were recorded for this clone. The chain joins TRBV5-1 to TRBJ1-2, with D perhaps TRBD1 (5 bases). Trimming removed 4 bases at V and 4 bases at J, with 14 bases between. Germline loops: CDR1 SGHRS, CDR2 YFSETQ. The CDR3 loop spans 14 amino acids. In DNA, the CDR3 is TGCGCCAGCAGCAGCGCAGGGCCCTCCTATGGCTACACCTTC. Translation: CASSSAGPSYGYTF.

V usage is TRBV4-3 and J usage is TRBJ2-7; 8 bases align to TRBD2. The CDR3 covers 15 residues. V lost 0 bases and J lost 7; bases outside the gene matches: 8. Germline V gene lookup returns CDR1 LGHNA and CDR2 YSLEER. CDR3: CASSQDFSGVMEQYF. The DNA of the CDR3 is TGCGCCAGCAGCCAAGATTTTAGCGGGGTGATGGAGCAGTACTTC.

The CDR3 loop is CASSLGNTGGASMQYF. The CDR3 DNA reads TGTGCCAGCAGCCTAGGGAATACAGGGGGCGCATCTATGCAGTATTTT. V is TRBV7-2 and J is TRBJ2-3; 9 nucleotides line up with TRBD1. V gave up 5 bases and J gave up 11 bases; unmatched junction bases: 17. The V gene's germline CDR1 is SGHTA and CDR2 FQGNSA. The CDR3 extends over 16 amino acids.

The chain recombines TRBV12-5 with TRBJ2-1; the D gene is possibly TRBD2 (7 bases). The CDR3 contains 13 residues. The V and J ends lost 7 bases and 5 bases respectively, with 12 bases between them. Looked up from germline, CDR1 is LGHNT and CDR2 is FRNRAP. The CDR3: CASAGGPHNEQFF. The CDR3 DNA is TGTGCTAGTGCCGGGGGGCCCCACAATGAGCAGTTCTTC.

The J gene is TRBJ1-6, the V gene TRBV7-2; TRBD1 agrees at 7 bases. The CDR3 contains 15 residues. Germline CDR1 SGHTA, CDR2 FQGNSA. V shed 2 bases and J 5 bases; nucleotides not matched to a gene: 3. CDR3 bases: TGTGCCAGCAGCTTACAGGGGACAGATAATTCACCCCTCCACTTT. Encoded protein: CASSLQGTDNSPLHF.

This chain joins TRBV6-5 and TRBJ2-7; the D gene is possibly TRBD1 (6 bases). V lost 7 bases and J lost 3, with 13 bases in between. Germline V gene data show CDR1 as MNHEY and CDR2 as SVGAGI. CDR3 length: 13 residues. The CDR3 DNA sequence: TGTGCCAGCACTGATACAGGGATCTACGAGCAGTACTTC. Encoded protein: CASTDTGIYEQYF.

This chain uses TRBV6-4 with TRBJ1-2; 7 nucleotides match TRBD1. With V trimmed by 10 bases and J by 2 bases, 7 bases remained unmatched. The CDR3 is 13 amino acids. The germline V gene has CDR1 MRHNA and CDR2 SNTAGT. DNA of the CDR3: TGTGCCACCTCGGAACAGGGGAACTATGGCTACACCTTC. This translates into CATSEQGNYGYTF.

The chain recombines TRBV5-1 with TRBJ2-5; 7 positions agree with TRBD2. Germline CDR1 SGHRS, CDR2 YFSETQ. The V segment lost 0 bases and the J segment 2 bases; nucleotides outside the gene matches: 1. The CDR3 extends over 14 amino acids. The CDR3 coding sequence is TGCGCCAGCAGCTTGGCTAGCGGACAAGAGACCCAGTACTTC. This gives the protein CASSLASGQETQYF.

The V gene is TRBV15, the J gene TRBJ1-4; 7 bases line up with TRBD1. Unmatched junction bases numbered 4, after V lost 2 bases and J lost 4 bases. Germline V gene data show CDR1 as LNHNV and CDR2 as YYDKDF (reference sequence). This CDR3 has 15 amino acids. In DNA form, the CDR3 reads TGTGCCACCAGCAGAAGCAGGGGGTATAATGAAAAACTGTTTTTT. It yields the protein CATSRSRGYNEKLFF. The full variable domain, its missing parts supplied by reference TRBV15 and TRBJ1-4, is DAMVIQNPRYQVTQFGKPVTLSCSQTLNHNVMYWYQQKSSQAPKLLFHYYDKDFNNEADTPDNFQSRRPNTSFCFLDIRSPGLGDTAMYLCATSRSRGYNEKLFFGSGTQLSVL.

CDR3 amino acids: CASSYNLDPNQPQHF. DNA of the CDR3: TGTGCCAGCAGTTATAACTTGGACCCAAATCAGCCCCAGCATTTT. This sequence joins TRBV6-5 and TRBJ1-5; D is undetermined. Per germline, CDR1 MNHEY and CDR2 SVGAGI. With 3 bases removed from V and 4 bases from J, the gap between germline ends came to 13 bases. The CDR3 is made up of 15 amino acids.

The CDR3 is CASSRDGGPGETQYF. The CDR3 coding sequence is TGTGCCAGCAGTCGCGATGGGGGGCCAGGGGAGACCCAGTACTTC. The chain combines TRBV28 with TRBJ2-5; either TRBD1 or TRBD2 may supply D (6 bases each). In germline, CDR1 is MDHEN, CDR2 SYDVKM. This CDR3 is built from 15 residues. V lost 5 bases and J 5 bases, leaving 18 bases between the germline ends.

The chain is built from TRBV9 and TRBJ1-6; D is unresolved. The CDR3 extends over 15 amino acids. The ends were cut back, 0 bases at V and 7 bases at J, with 11 bases in the middle. Germline CDR1 SGDLS, CDR2 YYNGEE. As DNA, the CDR3 is TGTGCCAGCAGCGTAGTGGAGCAAGCCAATTCACCCCTCCACTTT. Its protein product is CASSVVEQANSPLHF.

This chain links TRBV7-3 with TRBJ2-2; 7 bases line up with TRBD1. The CDR3 loop spans 15 amino acids. Germline lookup yields CDR1 SGHTA and CDR2 FQGTGA. Losses at the gene ends were 4 bases for V and 5 bases for J; bases not matched to a gene: 7. CDR3 region: CASSSFGRGTGELFF. Here the CDR3 DNA reads TGTGCCAGCAGCTCTTTTGGCAGGGGGACCGGGGAGCTGTTTTTT.

The CDR3 DNA follows: TGTGCCAGCAGCGTTGGACAGGCGAACACTGAAGCTTTCTTT. Translating gives CASSVGQANTEAFF. J is TRBJ1-1 and V is TRBV9; 7 bases line up with TRBD1. The V gene's germline CDR1 is SGDLS and CDR2 YYNGEE. Germline trimming cut 2 bases from V and 1 base from J; bases unmatched to any gene: 2. The CDR3 totals 14 residues.

The chain recombines TRBV28 with TRBJ1-5, with TRBD1 identical over 7 bases. The CDR3 length is 12 residues. V dropped 5 bases and J dropped 6; count of bases not matched to a gene: 1. CDR1 and CDR2 from the germline V gene are MDHEN and SYDVKM. The CDR3 DNA follows: TGTGCCAGCAGTCAGGGGGGTCAGCCCCAGCATTTT. Residues: CASSQGGQPQHF. Using reference TRBV28 and TRBJ1-5 for the parts outside the CDR3, the full variable domain is DVKVTQSSRYLVKRTGEKVFLECVQDMDHENMFWYRQDPGLGLRLIYFSYDVKMKEKGDIPEGYSVSREKKERFSLILESASTNQTSMYLCASSQGGQPQHFGDGTRLSIL.

This chain joins TRBV5-8 and TRBJ2-7; 7 bases fit TRBD1. J was trimmed by 3 bases and V by 0 bases; bases with no gene match: 3. The CDR3 sequence is 14 residues long. Germline V lookup: CDR1 SGHTS, CDR2 YDEGEE. DNA of the CDR3: TGTGCCAGCAGCTTGGTTGCAGGGGGCTACGAGCAGTACTTC. Translation gives CASSLVAGGYEQYF.

This clone was observed many times. V usage is TRBV7-2 and J usage is TRBJ1-4; the match to TRBD1 covers 8 bases. Losses at the gene ends were 0 bases for V and 8 bases for J; bases not matched to a gene: 11. This CDR3 has 17 amino acids. Germline CDR1 reads SGHTA; CDR2 reads FQGNSA. This chain's CDR3 is CASSLAKTGVRREKLFF. DNA of the CDR3: TGTGCCAGCAGCTTAGCCAAGACAGGGGTCAGAAGGGAAAAACTGTTTTTT.